This TCR beta chain was recorded in a study of shared clonotypes between healthy human individuals (dated by TCRdb to the early 2020s). Describing the broader study: A couple of women and a few men aged 18 to 49 years were included in the cohort. To increase sequencing depth and limit assay-specific biases, TCR repertoire library preparation and sequencing were carried out by different laboratories using diverse techniques. The study deeply sequenced blood TCR repertoires of about 5 healthy adults to estimate repertoire size and the extent of clonotype sharing between individuals. Per donor, three plates each were used for CD4 naive and CD4 memory, two for CD8 naive, and one for CD8 memory. Each donor's leukapheresis produced roughly between roughly 0.9 and 8.9 billion PBMCs.

Here is what the overall study found, with its caveats: Pairwise subsampling led to the expectation that sequencing depth would affect the degree of clonotype sharing among donors. Incomplete sequencing was indicated by rarefaction of sorted-subset datasets, despite the large sequencing depth. Only blood was sampled, and tissue TCR repertoires likely differ from those in blood. The genetic and exposure-history diversity represented was limited by the small number of donors. Naive subsets generally had larger estimated clonotype richness than memory subsets. Compared with non-shared clonotypes, the clonotypes found in all four sorted-subset donors had higher generation probabilities. Across four donors, 4.5% to 6.5% of naive CD4, approximately 3.6% of naive CD8, approximately 2.5% of memory CD4, and approximately 0.42% of memory CD8 clonotypes were shared.

Healthy HIV-negative adults with no recently reported acute infections or vaccinations were included as donors. All donors were Caucasian adults living in Nashville, Tennessee, USA. Magnetic negative selection was used to enrich CD4+ T cells, after which naive cells were positively selected on CD45RA and the negative fraction became the memory subset. After blood collection by leukapheresis, PBMCs were isolated using Ficoll-Histopaque density gradient centrifugation and then cryopreserved in the vapor phase of liquid nitrogen. Purity and quantity of every magnetically sorted T cell population were checked by analytical flow cytometry. Genomic DNA was isolated from each sorted fraction and quantified by UV absorbance on a Nanodrop 2000c. Using the deep immunoSEQ assay, TCR CDR3 regions were amplified from genomic DNA by multiplex PCR. Extracted genomic DNA from each cell subset was spread evenly across all wells of several immunoSEQ 96-well plates, with each plate serving as a replicate. Each replicate PCR for sorted subsets received about 200 ng genomic DNA, equal to 28,000 or so T cell genomes. Purified libraries were measured with a Qubit 3.0 fluorometer, size-checked on a Bioanalyzer 2100, and measured again with the KAPA Library Quantification kit. Every immunoSEQ 96-well plate was sequenced on a dedicated single-read 150-cycle Illumina NextSeq 550 flow cell. On the study's bioinformatics: Because only junctional sequences without quality scores were contained in the immunoSEQ output, filtering matching that applied to full-length reads could not be performed. Sequences were annotated with PyIR, a Python wrapper for IgBLAST v1.9, using IMGT germline references to assign V/J genes and CDR3. Reads were filtered out if the reads had weak V/J assignments (E-value above 1e-6), no CDR3, stop codons, out-of-frame junctions, or ambiguous translated residues. A V3J clonotype was defined by an identical inferred V gene, J gene, and CDR3 amino acid sequence. The percentage overlap between two repertoires was calculated by dividing the number of shared unique clonotypes by the size of the smaller repertoire. Repertoire richness was assessed with RTK rarefaction, the Chao1 estimator, and Recon v2.1 estimates of unobserved clonotypes. Generation probabilities were computed with OLGA for all TCRbeta clonotypes obtained by the gDNA method from four donors. TCRdb obtained this table from immuneACCESS and retained in-frame rearrangements with V and J assigned. These tables miss some clones; where compared with another copy, unresolved V genes account for less than half of the shortfall, and the remainder is unexplained. V, J and clone size reflect that table, while D and trimming were determined from the DNA. The sample includes roughly 2,500,000 clones, with roughly 93% observed a single time. The ten biggest clones cover 0.36% of the sample.

Remarks on this clone: There is no known antigen for this receptor. The input lacks base qualities; no much larger clone sits a single base away.

The germline V gene (reference sequence) yields LNHDA for CDR1 and SQIVND for CDR2. For this chain, trimming is 10 bases at the V end and 2 bases at the J end, and the number of junction bases without a gene match is 10. From the cysteine through the phenylalanine, the CDR3 covers 14 amino acids. The sequence is cut down to CDR3 DNA, 42 bases in frame from base 1. Sequences were obtained from naive CD4+ T cells from PBMCs. In the paper's terms, the cell subset or site label means: CD45RA+ positively selected. The chain is made from TRBV19 and TRBJ2-7; 8 central bases correspond to TRBD1. The source of this sequence is a man aged 18-30 years in good health. Some clones in this sample may be carry-over from other donors' samples. This receptor has the CDR3 CATHPEDRAYEQYF. The bases read TGTGCCACCCACCCGGAGGACAGGGCCTACGAGCAGTACTTC.